This T cell receptor beta chain was identified in a study of blood T cell repertoires in COVID-19. Looking at the study overall: Acute and convalescent COVID-19 specimens originated in the United States, Italy and Spain. Sample material is recorded as cDNA or gDNA derived from T cells, B-cell-depleted T cells, or PBMCs.

In germline, CDR1 is LNHDA, CDR2 SQIVND (reference sequence). Trimming took 4 bases from V and 6 from J; bases not matched to a gene: 11. This CDR3 spans 19 amino acids. How the authors handled the data: From reference gene primer amplification, estimates of nucleated cell counts were derived. Profiling relied on immunoSEQ multiplex PCR, and the TCRdb table lists in-frame clones only, not all of them. D and trimming were read from the DNA, whereas the V and J calls and clone size are those reported in that table. The table lists about 180,000 clones, over 75% of them singletons. This TCR came from a man in his fifties or sixties with acute or convalescent COVID-19. The chain recombines TRBV19 with TRBJ2-2; 16 nucleotides match TRBD2. Sequencing was carried out using peripheral blood. The CDR3 is CASSTGLAGGPESAGELFF. CDR3 coding DNA: TGTGCCAGTAGTACGGGACTAGCGGGAGGGCCCGAAAGCGCCGGGGAGCTGTTTTTT.